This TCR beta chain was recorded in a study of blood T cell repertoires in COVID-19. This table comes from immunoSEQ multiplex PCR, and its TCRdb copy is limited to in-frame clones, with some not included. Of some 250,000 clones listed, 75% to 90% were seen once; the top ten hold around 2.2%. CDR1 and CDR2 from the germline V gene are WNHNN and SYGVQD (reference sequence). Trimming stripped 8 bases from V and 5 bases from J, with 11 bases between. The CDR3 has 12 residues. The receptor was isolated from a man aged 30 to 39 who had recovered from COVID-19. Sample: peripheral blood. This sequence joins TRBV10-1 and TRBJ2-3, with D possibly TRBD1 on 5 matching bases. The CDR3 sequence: CASGAGIDTQYF. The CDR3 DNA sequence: TGCGCCAGCGGGGCAGGGATAGATACGCAGTATTTT.